Following are 25 T cell receptor beta chains from one sample sequenced in a study of T cells after yellow fever vaccination. TCRdb reprocessed the 5' RACE reads with MiXCR, giving one entry per CDR3 protein. The sample holds about 130,000 distinct CDR3 sequences, about 6.2% seen once. The starting material was CD4+ T cells sorted from PBMCs, obtained 10 days after the yellow fever booster vaccination. The origin of the receptors is a man aged 30 to 39 who received the YFV17D yellow fever vaccine.

This clonotype has ten or more counts. The CDR3 nucleotides are TGCGCCAGCAGAGCAGCGCATACGAAGCATTTCGGGGAGCTGTTTTTT. It specifies CASRAAHTKHFGELFF. The V call is TRBV10-2, the J call TRBJ2-2; D unresolved. There are 16 residues in the CDR3. The V end was cut by 6 bases, the J end by 7 bases, with 21 bases between. Looked up from germline, CDR1 is WSHSY and CDR2 is SAAADI.

This clonotype was counted at least ten times. The chain links TRBV19 to TRBJ2-1; D is tentatively TRBD1 or TRBD2 (7 bases each). V was clipped by 9 bases and J by 4 bases, with 19 bases between them. Per the germline V gene, CDR1 is LNHDA and CDR2 is SQIVND (reference sequence). This CDR3 has 15 residues. CDR3 region: CASRAGDRNYNEQFF. The CDR3, as DNA: TGTGCCAGCCGGGCGGGGGACAGAAATTACAATGAGCAGTTCTTC.

This clonotype was observed at least ten times. The rearrangement uses TRBV5-1 and TRBJ2-3, with D possibly matching TRBD2 (5 bases). V was trimmed by 4 bases and J by 0 bases, leaving 18 bases between them. This CDR3 is built from 17 residues. CDR1 and CDR2 (germline): SGHRS, YFSETQ. Here the CDR3 reads CASSTGVRYSSTDTQYF. For the CDR3, the DNA is TGCGCCAGCAGCACCGGGGTCCGATACTCTAGCACAGATACGCAGTATTTT.

The chain recombines TRBV7-2 with TRBJ2-7, with 8 bases aligning to TRBD2. This CDR3 is 17 amino acids long. Germline V gene data show CDR1 as SGHTA and CDR2 as FQGNSA. V shed 0 bases and J 7 bases; nucleotides not matched to a gene: 14. CDR3 residues: CASSLAVGAGEGWEQYF. CDR3 sequence (DNA): TGTGCCAGCAGCTTAGCGGTTGGAGCGGGAGAGGGCTGGGAGCAGTACTTC.

This clonotype appeared many times. This chain uses TRBV4-3 with TRBJ1-3, with D perhaps TRBD1 (5 bases). Trimming took 4 bases from V and 0 from J, leaving 13 bases between them. In germline, CDR1 is LGHNA, CDR2 YSLEER. This CDR3 spans 16 amino acids. The CDR3 sequence is CASSPPGPGSGNTIYF. For the CDR3, the DNA is TGCGCCAGCAGCCCACCGGGACCCGGCTCTGGAAACACCATATATTTT.

This clonotype occurred many times. The chain recombines TRBV20-1 with TRBJ1-1, with D unresolved. CDR3 size: 14 residues. Germline CDR1 reads DFQATT; CDR2 reads SNEGSKA (reference sequence). V lost 3 bases and J lost 6, with 17 bases in between. The CDR3 sequence: CSASYQAEAAEAFF. The CDR3 DNA reads TGCAGTGCTAGCTACCAGGCTGAGGCTGCTGAAGCTTTCTTT.

This clonotype has a handful of counts. V usage is TRBV12-3 or TRBV12-4 and J usage is TRBJ2-1; 12 nucleotides align to TRBD2. Unmatched junction bases numbered 9, after V lost 5 bases and J lost 7 bases. The CDR3 is made up of 16 amino acids. In DNA form, the CDR3 reads TGTGCCAGCAGTACCCTAGCGGGAGGGCCTCAAAATGAGCAGTTCTTC. It encodes CASSTLAGGPQNEQFF.

Points on this clonotype: The junction does not match germline at one end; this may be a read error. This chain uses TRBV7-2 with TRBJ2-1, with D tentatively TRBD2 (6 bases). In germline, CDR1 is SGHTA, CDR2 FQGNSA. The CDR3 consists of 13 residues. The CDR3 DNA follows: TGTGCCAGCAGCCTAGCGCCAAACAATGAGCAGTTCTTC. This sequence encodes CASSLAPNNEQFF. Full variable domain (missing parts from reference TRBV7-2 and TRBJ2-1): GAGVSQSPSNKVTEKGKDVELRCDPISGHTALYWYRQSLGQGLEFLIYFQGNSAPDKSGLPSDRFSAERTGGSVSTLTIQRTQQEDSAVYLCASSLAPNNEQFFGPGTRLTVL.

Only a few counts were recorded for this clonotype. The chain uses TRBV4-2 and TRBJ1-1, with 10 bases aligning to TRBD1. Germline V gene lookup returns CDR1 LGHNA and CDR2 YNFKEQ. The CDR3 sequence is 17 residues long. The ends lost 5 bases at V and 4 bases at J; junction bases unmatched: 13. CDR3 nucleotides: TGTGCCAGCAGCACAAGGACAGGGGGTACCGGGGTCACTGAAGCTTTCTTT. It translates to CASSTRTGGTGVTEAFF.

A few counts support this clonotype. The rearrangement links TRBV20-1 to TRBJ2-7, with 9 bases fitting TRBD2. The CDR3 totals 14 residues. V shed 6 bases and J 6 bases; nucleotides not matched to a gene: 12. Germline CDR1 reads DFQATT; CDR2 reads SNEGSKA (reference sequence). CDR3 DNA: TGCAGTGCCCTATCGATTAGCGGGAGCTCCGAGCAGTACTTC. Its protein product is CSALSISGSSEQYF.

This clonotype was detected ten times or more. The rearrangement joins TRBV2 to TRBJ2-3; D is ambiguous. CDR1 is SNHLY and CDR2 is FYNNEI in the germline V gene. The CDR3 totals 14 residues. Trimming stripped 6 bases from V and 0 bases from J, with 10 bases between. The CDR3 DNA is TGTGCCAGCAGGACGGGCGTTAGCACAGATACGCAGTATTTT. Translated: CASRTGVSTDTQYF.

This clonotype was detected many times. CDR3 residues: CASRRGTEDSPLHF. For the CDR3, the DNA is TGTGCCAGCAGGCGGGGGACAGAGGATTCACCCCTCCACTTT. This chain joins TRBV28 and TRBJ1-6; 7 positions match TRBD1. Trimming took 6 bases from V and 8 from J; bases not matched to a gene: 7. The germline V gene encodes CDR1 MDHEN and CDR2 SYDVKM. The CDR3 is 14 residues long.

This chain uses TRBV5-6 with TRBJ2-3; D may be TRBD1 (5 bases). The CDR3 extends over 15 amino acids. V was cut by 2 bases and J by 3 bases, with 13 bases left in between. In germline, CDR1 is SGHDT, CDR2 YYEEEE. CDR3 nucleotides: TGTGCCAGCAGCTTCGTTACAAGGGGTACAGATACGCAGTATTTT. Translating gives CASSFVTRGTDTQYF. Supplemented by reference TRBV5-6 and TRBJ2-3, the full variable domain reads DAGVTQSPTHLIKTRGQQVTLRCSPKSGHDTVSWYQQALGQGPQFIFQYYEEEERQRGNFPDRFSGHQFPNYSSELNVNALLLGDSALYLCASSFVTRGTDTQYFGPGTRLTVL.

This clonotype was observed at least ten times. The chain is built from TRBV12-3 or TRBV12-4 and TRBJ1-1; no reliable D call. The CDR3 is made up of 14 amino acids. V was cut by 2 bases and J by 4 bases, with 11 bases left in between. In DNA form, the CDR3 reads TGTGCCAGCAGTTTAATGGGTGATAGCACTGAAGCTTTCTTT. Its translation: CASSLMGDSTEAFF.

The rearrangement links TRBV7-9 to TRBJ2-5; 7 bases line up with TRBD1. Trimming took 3 bases from V and 5 from J; bases not matched to a gene: 9. Germline assignment: CDR1 SEHNR and CDR2 FQNEAQ (reference sequence). The CDR3 spans 15 residues. CDR3 sequence: CASSFGQAKRETQYF. The DNA for the CDR3 is TGTGCCAGCAGCTTTGGACAGGCCAAAAGGGAGACCCAGTACTTC.

This clonotype appeared many times. The gene calls are TRBV4-2 and TRBJ2-5; D is uncertain. The V and J ends lost 0 bases and 1 base respectively, with 9 bases between them. CDR1 LGHNA and CDR2 YNFKEQ come from the germline V gene. The CDR3 is made up of 15 amino acids. The CDR3 nucleotides read TGTGCCAGCAGCCAAGATAGGAAATTCCAAGAGACCCAGTACTTC. The encoded protein is CASSQDRKFQETQYF.

The sample holds many counts of this clonotype. This sequence joins TRBV6-5 and TRBJ2-7, with TRBD1 as a possible D gene (6 bases). The V and J ends lost 0 bases and 6 bases respectively, with 12 bases between them. The CDR3 consists of 14 residues. CDR1 is MNHEY and CDR2 is SVGAGI in the germline V gene. CDR3 nucleotides: TGTGCCAGCAGTTACTCGAGGGGGATAGCCGAGCAGTACTTC. It codes for CASSYSRGIAEQYF.

In its sample, this clonotype was seen many times. V gene TRBV12-3 or TRBV12-4 combines with J gene TRBJ1-5; no clear D. The CDR3 runs to 13 residues. Deletions cut 3 bases from V and 2 bases from J, with 5 bases between. CDR3 in DNA: TGTGCCAGCAGTTTCTCCCGCAATCAGCCCCAGCATTTT. Protein: CASSFSRNQPQHF.

There are many counts of this clonotype. The chain joins TRBV6-6 to TRBJ1-1; 7 bases align to TRBD1. The CDR3 runs 12 residues. Trimming at V came to 11 bases and at J to 0 bases, leaving 3 bases not matched to a gene. Germline V lookup: CDR1 MNHNY, CDR2 SVGAGI (reference sequence). CDR3 DNA: TGTGCCTGCACAGGGGTGAACACTGAAGCTTTCTTT. Amino acids: CACTGVNTEAFF.

This clonotype has at least ten counts. The chain couples TRBV7-2 to TRBJ2-7; the match to TRBD1 covers 10 bases. Per the germline V gene, CDR1 is SGHTA and CDR2 is FQGNSA. The ends lost 4 bases at V and 3 bases at J; junction bases unmatched: 3. This CDR3 spans 14 amino acids. The DNA for the CDR3 is TGTGCCAGCAGCTCACGGACAGGGGGCTACGAGCAGTACTTC. It specifies CASSSRTGGYEQYF.

This clonotype has more than one count but fewer than ten. Here the CDR3 reads CASSFRGGGLAGYTGELFF. In DNA, the CDR3 is TGTGCCAGCAGTTTCAGGGGGGGGGGCCTAGCGGGATACACCGGGGAGCTGTTTTTT. The V and J genes are TRBV12-3 or TRBV12-4 and TRBJ2-2; 9 bases match TRBD2. This CDR3 contains 19 residues. V dropped 3 bases and J dropped 3; count of bases not matched to a gene: 14.

There are many counts of this clonotype. This chain connects TRBV7-2 to TRBJ2-7, with D possibly matching TRBD2 (5 bases). Germline V gene sequence: CDR1 SGHTA, CDR2 FQGNSA. This CDR3 is built from 16 residues. Trimming left V 6 bases short and J 2 bases short, with 20 bases between. CDR3 DNA: TGTGCCAGCAGTCCCCTCGAGAGGGTAGGTACCTACGAGCAGTACTTC. It codes for CASSPLERVGTYEQYF.

Worth noting for this clonotype: This may be a read error, as it is one base from a much larger clone. V gene TRBV15 combines with J gene TRBJ2-3; D is possibly TRBD1 or TRBD2 (5 bases each). This CDR3 has 13 residues. Germline CDR1 and CDR2: LNHNV and YYDKDF (reference sequence). The CDR3 nucleotides are TGTGCCACCAGCAGGGAGACTACAGGTACGCAGTATTTT. This encodes CATSRETTGTQYF.

There are many counts of this clonotype. This sequence joins TRBV12-3 or TRBV12-4 and TRBJ2-1; a weak D match, TRBD2 (6 bases). The CDR3 runs 16 residues. V lost 2 bases to trimming and J lost 0 bases, with 11 bases between them. CDR3 sequence reads: CASSLRGTYSYNEQFF. CDR3 nucleotide sequence: TGTGCCAGCAGTTTAAGAGGGACTTACTCCTACAATGAGCAGTTCTTC.

This chain connects TRBV12-3 or TRBV12-4 to TRBJ2-1, with TRBD1 matching over 8 bases. V lost 10 bases, J lost 0 bases, and 5 bases stayed unmatched. The CDR3 has 14 amino acids. DNA of the CDR3: TGTGCCACCGATGGGACAGGCTCCTACAATGAGCAGTTCTTC. Amino acids: CATDGTGSYNEQFF.